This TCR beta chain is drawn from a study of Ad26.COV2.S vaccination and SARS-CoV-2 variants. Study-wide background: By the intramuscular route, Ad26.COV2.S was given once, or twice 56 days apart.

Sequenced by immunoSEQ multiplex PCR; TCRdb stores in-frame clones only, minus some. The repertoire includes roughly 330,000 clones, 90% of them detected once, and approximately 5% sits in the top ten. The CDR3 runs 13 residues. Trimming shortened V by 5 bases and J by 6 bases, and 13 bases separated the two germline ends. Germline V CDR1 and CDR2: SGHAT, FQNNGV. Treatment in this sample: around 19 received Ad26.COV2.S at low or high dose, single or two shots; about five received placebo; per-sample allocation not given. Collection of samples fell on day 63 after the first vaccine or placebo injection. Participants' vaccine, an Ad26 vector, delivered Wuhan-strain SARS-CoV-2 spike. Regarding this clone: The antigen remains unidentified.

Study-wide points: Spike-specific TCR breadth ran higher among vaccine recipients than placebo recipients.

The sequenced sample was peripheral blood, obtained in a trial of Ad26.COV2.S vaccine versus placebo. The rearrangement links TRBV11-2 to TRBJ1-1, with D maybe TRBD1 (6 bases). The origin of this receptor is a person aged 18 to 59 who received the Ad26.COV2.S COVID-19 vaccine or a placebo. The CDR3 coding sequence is TGTGCCAGCAGCGACACAGGGAGCCCTGAAGCTTTCTTT. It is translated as CASSDTGSPEAFF.